This T cell receptor beta chain was captured in a study of blood T cell repertoires in COVID-19. Turning to the study itself: Sample material is recorded as cDNA or gDNA derived from T cells, B-cell-depleted T cells, or PBMCs.

Germline CDR1 is MNHEY and CDR2 is SVGAGI. The CDR3 runs 15 residues. Trimming at V came to 4 bases and at J to 8 bases, leaving 8 bases not matched to a gene. Sequencing was performed with immunoSEQ multiplex PCR; in TCRdb, only in-frame clones are kept and a portion is missing. Of roughly 20,000 clones in the sample, around 89% were seen once. The source material was peripheral blood. The TCR originated in a human donor with active COVID-19. The donor label of this sample is uncertain. This chain links TRBV6-5 with TRBJ2-1; TRBD1 aligns across 10 bases. In DNA, the CDR3 is TGTGCCAGCAGTTCTCCCGGGACAGGGGACGATGAGCAGTTCTTC. Translation gives CASSSPGTGDDEQFF.